Following are 29 T cell receptor beta chains from one sample sequenced in a study of T cell responses to AZD1222 COVID-19 vaccine. TCRdb's table, derived via immunoSEQ multiplex PCR, lists solely in-frame clones and lacks some. Altogether fewer than 100,000 clones are present, 85% to 90% being singletons, with the ten largest covering about 1.3%. The source was peripheral blood, collected 28 days after the second AZD1222 dose. Every receptor here comes from an adult who received the AZD1222 COVID-19 vaccine.

This chain uses TRBV2 with TRBJ1-4; TRBD1 is a possible D gene (5 bases). Germline assignment: CDR1 SNHLY and CDR2 FYNNEI. This CDR3 region has 13 residues. V lost 8 bases and J 6 bases, leaving 13 bases between the germline ends. The CDR3, as DNA: TGTGCCAGCGGCCCAGGGCCGGATGAAAAACTGTTTTTT. This translates into CASGPGPDEKLFF.

CDR3 DNA sequence: TGTGCCAGCCTAGCCGGGTCAGGGCCGACAAATGAGCAGTTCTTC. It is translated as CASLAGSGPTNEQFF. The chain links TRBV5-4 to TRBJ2-1; possibly TRBD1 or TRBD2 for D (5 bases each). The ends were cut back, 7 bases at V and 7 bases at J, with 21 bases in the middle. The CDR3 has 15 amino acids. CDR1 is SGHNT, CDR2 YYREEE, per germline (reference sequence).

The chain combines TRBV28 with TRBJ1-4, with 9 bases matching TRBD1. The germline CDR1 and CDR2 sequences are MDHEN and SYDVKM. CDR3 length: 14 residues. With V trimmed by 5 bases and J by 7 bases, 5 bases remained unmatched. CDR3 sequence (DNA): TGTGCCAGCAGTCCGGGACAGGGACCTGAAAAACTGTTTTTT. This gives the protein CASSPGQGPEKLFF.

This chain joins TRBV19 and TRBJ1-5; 8 bases agree with TRBD1. The germline V gene encodes CDR1 LNHDA and CDR2 SQIVND (reference sequence). The CDR3 contains 14 residues. V gave up 3 bases and J gave up 3 bases; unmatched junction bases: 1. CDR3 residues: CASSMTGDNQPQHF. In nucleotides, the CDR3 is TGTGCCAGTAGTATGACAGGGGACAATCAGCCCCAGCATTTT. The entire variable domain, with the rest obtained from reference TRBV19 and TRBJ1-5, is as follows: DGGITQSPKYLFRKEGQNVTLSCEQNLNHDAMYWYRQDPGQGLRLIYYSQIVNDFQKGDIAEGYSVSREKKESFPLTVTSAQKNPTAFYLCASSMTGDNQPQHFGDGTRLSIL.

The chain employs TRBV5-1 and TRBJ2-2; 7 bases are a match to TRBD2. The V and J ends lost 3 bases and 4 bases, in that order; junction bases with no gene match: 0. Germline V gene data show CDR1 as SGHRS and CDR2 as YFSETQ. This CDR3 spans 13 amino acids. CDR3 protein: CASSWTSTGELFF. The CDR3 DNA is TGCGCCAGCAGCTGGACTAGCACCGGGGAGCTGTTTTTT.

V gene TRBV5-1 combines with J gene TRBJ2-3, with D tentatively TRBD2 (6 bases). Germline CDR1 is SGHRS and CDR2 is YFSETQ. This CDR3 has 14 residues. The ends were cut back, 5 bases at V and 3 bases at J, with 13 bases in the middle. CDR3 nucleotides: TGCGCCAGCAGTAGTTTCGGGGGAACAGATACGCAGTATTTT. Residues: CASSSFGGTDTQYF.

This chain joins TRBV9 and TRBJ1-1; tentatively, D is TRBD1 (6 bases). Germline V lookup: CDR1 SGDLS, CDR2 YYNGEE. CDR3 length: 15 amino acids. The V end lost 3 bases, the J end lost 4 bases, and 16 bases lay between the germline ends. The CDR3 region is CASSGAGEVATEAFF. The CDR3 nucleotides read TGTGCCAGCAGCGGTGCAGGGGAAGTCGCCACTGAAGCTTTCTTT.

This clone was found once. The chain has TRBV29-1 and TRBJ2-7; possibly TRBD2 for D (5 bases). Trimming took off 1 base at V and 3 bases at J, with 10 bases between the two ends. The CDR3 has 13 residues. Per germline, CDR1 SQVTM and CDR2 ANQGSEA. In nucleotides, the CDR3 is TGCAGCGTTGAAGGCGGAGGAAGCTACGAGCAGTACTTC. Protein product: CSVEGGGSYEQYF.

This clone has only a few counts. The gene calls are TRBV5-6 and TRBJ1-5; TRBD1 might be the D (5 bases). This CDR3 comprises 14 residues. The V gene's germline CDR1 is SGHDT and CDR2 YYEEEE. The V end was cut by 0 bases, the J end by 4 bases, with 8 bases between. The CDR3 DNA sequence: TGTGCCAGCAGCTTGGCAGGGCGGAATCAGCCCCAGCATTTT. This gives the protein CASSLAGRNQPQHF.

A few counts support this clone. The chain uses TRBV19 and TRBJ1-5; tentative D call: TRBD1 (5 bases). There are 14 residues in the CDR3. Trimming removed 9 bases at V and 2 bases at J, with 14 bases between. In germline, CDR1 is LNHDA, CDR2 SQIVND (reference sequence). The CDR3 sequence is CASTTAGRNQPQHF. The CDR3 DNA reads TGTGCCAGCACGACAGCCGGACGCAATCAGCCCCAGCATTTT. Variable domain in full (rest from reference TRBV19 and TRBJ1-5): DGGITQSPKYLFRKEGQNVTLSCEQNLNHDAMYWYRQDPGQGLRLIYYSQIVNDFQKGDIAEGYSVSREKKESFPLTVTSAQKNPTAFYLCASTTAGRNQPQHFGDGTRLSIL.

For the CDR3, the DNA is TGTGCCAGCAGCGTAGTAGGGTCGGGGGCCAACGTCCTGACTTTC. Protein sequence: CASSVVGSGANVLTF. The genes are TRBV9 and TRBJ2-6; D remains ambiguous. Deletions cut 0 bases from V and 4 bases from J, with 8 bases between. CDR3 length: 15 amino acids. Per germline, CDR1 SGDLS and CDR2 YYNGEE.

This chain joins TRBV19 and TRBJ1-2, with D uncertain. Germline CDR1 is LNHDA and CDR2 is SQIVND (reference sequence). V lost 3 bases, J lost 7 bases, and 6 bases lay in between. This CDR3 comprises 11 residues. Here the CDR3 reads CASSMGGGYTF. CDR3 DNA sequence: TGTGCCAGTAGTATGGGCGGTGGCTACACCTTC. Looking up the rest from reference TRBV19 and TRBJ1-2 gives the full variable domain: DGGITQSPKYLFRKEGQNVTLSCEQNLNHDAMYWYRQDPGQGLRLIYYSQIVNDFQKGDIAEGYSVSREKKESFPLTVTSAQKNPTAFYLCASSMGGGYTFGSGTRLTVV.

This clone was detected a few times. The rearrangement uses TRBV6-5 and TRBJ2-7, with TRBD1 matching over 8 bases. This CDR3 has 13 amino acids. Trimming removed 8 bases from V and 2 bases from J; junction bases left unmatched: 5. Germline CDR1 MNHEY, CDR2 SVGAGI. DNA of the CDR3: TGTGCCAGCGGACAGGGTTTAGCCTACGAGCAGTACTTC. Amino acid sequence: CASGQGLAYEQYF.

This chain uses TRBV5-5 with TRBJ1-4; TRBD1 matches 7 bases. Germline assignment: CDR1 SGHKS and CDR2 YYEKEE (reference sequence). The J segment lost 10 bases and the V segment lost 7 bases, leaving 7 bases of the junction unmatched. CDR3 length: 12 amino acids. CDR3 coding DNA: TGTGCCAGCGGGCCAACAGGGGCAAAACTGTTTTTT. It specifies CASGPTGAKLFF. Drawing the rest from reference TRBV5-5 and TRBJ1-4, the complete variable domain is DAGVTQSPTHLIKTRGQQVTLRCSPISGHKSVSWYQQVLGQGPQFIFQYYEKEERGRGNFPDRFSARQFPNYSSELNVNALLLGDSALYLCASGPTGAKLFFGSGTQLSVL.

The table lists this clone with a count of one. V gene TRBV19 combines with J gene TRBJ1-5; 11 bases align to TRBD1. The CDR3 spans 14 residues. Unmatched junction bases numbered 4, after V lost 5 bases and J lost 7 bases. Germline values: CDR1 LNHDA, CDR2 SQIVND (reference sequence). The CDR3 protein is CASSGTGGGQPQHF. The DNA of the CDR3 is TGTGCCAGTAGTGGGACAGGGGGAGGACAGCCCCAGCATTTT.

The J gene is TRBJ2-3, the V gene TRBV7-3, with 10 bases identical to TRBD2. The germline V gene has CDR1 SGHTA and CDR2 FQGTGA. After removal of 1 base from V and 4 bases from J, the junction contained 2 bases not matched to a gene. The CDR3 extends over 15 amino acids. The CDR3 loop is CASSLKRGGPDTQYF. In DNA form, the CDR3 reads TGTGCCAGCAGCTTAAAGCGGGGGGGCCCAGATACGCAGTATTTT.

The chain is built from TRBV2 and TRBJ1-5; D gene uncertain. Trimming cost V 3 bases and J 7 bases, with 13 bases left between them. Germline values: CDR1 SNHLY, CDR2 FYNNEI. The CDR3 contains 14 residues. The CDR3 nucleotides are TGTGCCAGCAGTGATCGGTTCGTTGGACAGCCCCAGCATTTT. Encoded protein: CASSDRFVGQPQHF.

The gene calls are TRBV12-3 or TRBV12-4 and TRBJ1-6, with D unclear. The germline V and J ends were trimmed by 6 bases and 6 bases, with 6 bases remaining between them. The CDR3 is 12 residues long. The CDR3 protein is CASSPSNSPLHF. CDR3 nucleotide sequence: TGTGCCAGCAGCCCGAGTAATTCACCCCTCCACTTT.

This rearrangement joins TRBV9 to TRBJ1-2; D unresolved. Trimming removed 0 bases at V and 4 bases at J, with 13 bases between. Germline-derived CDR1 and CDR2 are SGDLS and YYNGEE. The CDR3 spans 15 residues. The CDR3 reads CASSVEGRAAYGYTF. The DNA for the CDR3 is TGTGCCAGCAGCGTAGAAGGCCGCGCCGCCTATGGCTACACCTTC.

The V call is TRBV21-1, the J call TRBJ1-6. TRBV21-1 is marked as a pseudogene. The CDR3 spans 20 residues. In DNA, the CDR3 is TGTGCCAGCAGCAAAGGTTGGCGGGGGACTGGGTGCGTCTATAATTCACCCCTCCACTTT. Encoded protein: CASSKGWRGTGCVYNSPLHF.

The rearrangement links TRBV30 to TRBJ1-2, with D maybe TRBD1 (6 bases). The CDR3 consists of 14 residues. Trimming stripped 1 base from V and 2 bases from J, with 11 bases between. Germline assignment: CDR1 GTSNPN and CDR2 SVGIG (reference sequence). The CDR3, as DNA: TGTGCCTGGAGTGCCTTAACAGGGAACTATGGCTACACCTTC. Its protein product is CAWSALTGNYGYTF. Using reference TRBV30 and TRBJ1-2 for the parts outside the CDR3, the full variable domain is SQTIHQWPATLVQPVGSPLSLECTVEGTSNPNLYWYRQAAGRGLQLLFYSVGIGQISSEVPQNLSASRPQDRQFILSSKKLLLSDSGFYLCAWSALTGNYGYTFGSGTRLTVV.

The rearrangement joins TRBV14 to TRBJ2-7, with D perhaps matching TRBD2 (6 bases). This CDR3 is built from 16 residues. V dropped 0 bases and J dropped 3 bases, with 15 bases sitting between them. The V gene's germline CDR1 is SGHDN and CDR2 FVKESK. CDR3 residues: CASSQEWQGGHYEQYF. In nucleotides, the CDR3 is TGTGCCAGCAGCCAAGAGTGGCAGGGAGGCCACTACGAGCAGTACTTC.

This clone was observed once. V is TRBV6-5 and J is TRBJ2-2, with D tentatively TRBD2 (5 bases). This CDR3 contains 12 residues. Germline V gene lookup returns CDR1 MNHEY and CDR2 SVGAGI. V shed 6 bases and J shed 5 bases, with 7 bases lying between them. As DNA, the CDR3 is TGTGCCAGCAGGTGGAGGACCGGGGAGCTGTTTTTT. Protein product: CASRWRTGELFF.

The CDR3 bases are TGTGCCATCAGTGAGTCGAAAATAATAAGGGGCGAAGGCTACACCTTC. Protein product: CAISESKIIRGEGYTF. The rearrangement joins TRBV10-3 to TRBJ1-2, with TRBD1 as a possible D gene (5 bases). CDR3 length: 16 residues. CDR1 is ENHRY, CDR2 SYGVKD, per germline. Trimming removed 0 bases from V and 8 bases from J, with 19 bases in between.

The genes are TRBV19 and TRBJ2-1, with D maybe TRBD2 (7 bases). The CDR3 loop spans 15 amino acids. V lost 7 bases to trimming and J lost 8 bases, with 21 bases between them. The V gene's germline CDR1 is LNHDA and CDR2 SQIVND (reference sequence). In DNA, the CDR3 is TGTGCCAGTAAGGAGGGGGGGCCTTTTTTTGATGAGCAGTTCTTC. Translated: CASKEGGPFFDEQFF.

J is TRBJ2-7 and V is TRBV27, with unresolved D. The germline V gene has CDR1 MNHEY and CDR2 SMNVEV (reference sequence). The CDR3 is 10 residues long. Trimming pared 0 bases from V and 7 bases from J, leaving 1 base between. CDR3 in DNA: TGTGCCAGCAGTTTATCGGAGCAGTACTTC. Translating gives CASSLSEQYF.

J is TRBJ1-1 and V is TRBV28; no clear D gene. CDR1 and CDR2 from the germline V gene are MDHEN and SYDVKM. The CDR3 is made up of 14 amino acids. V lost 7 bases and J 4 bases, leaving 16 bases between the germline ends. CDR3 in DNA: TGTGCCAGCACCCTGATAGATTCGGGCACTGAAGCTTTCTTT. Amino acids: CASTLIDSGTEAFF.

The J gene is TRBJ2-7, the V gene TRBV30; 7 bases fit TRBD1. The germline V gene has CDR1 GTSNPN and CDR2 SVGIG (reference sequence). V lost 1 base to trimming and J lost 0 bases; unmatched junction nucleotides: 6. This CDR3 has 15 amino acids. For the CDR3, the DNA is TGTGCCTGGAGTGCCGGACAGGCGAACTCCTACGAGCAGTACTTC. Translation gives CAWSAGQANSYEQYF.

V and J are TRBV4-1 and TRBJ2-7; 7 bases are shared with TRBD2. Per the germline V gene, CDR1 is MGHRA and CDR2 is YSYEKL. V was clipped by 4 bases and J by 0 bases; unmatched bases: 21. The CDR3 covers 20 residues. The CDR3 spells CASSRTPTGFGGGFSYEQYF. The CDR3 DNA sequence: TGCGCCAGCAGCCGAACCCCCACAGGTTTTGGCGGGGGATTCTCCTACGAGCAGTACTTC.